This TCR beta chain was sequenced in a study of T cells after posttransplantation cyclophosphamide. The study's findings and limits: Later blood repertoires were often dominated by clones from the donor CD8+ memory compartment. Recipient CMV seropositivity and CMV reactivation strongly tracked TRB clonality. Skin or GI-infiltrating T cells shared few TRB sequences with blood.

On this clone itself: Its antigen is unknown.

Germline values: CDR1 LGHNA, CDR2 YNFKEQ. V lost 1 base, J lost 3 bases, and 4 bases lay in between. CDR3 size: 13 residues. Controls had myeloablative marrow grafts with methotrexate and calcineurin inhibitor, sampled at 1 year. TCRdb's copy holds only in-frame clones and misses some; the assay was immunoSEQ multiplex PCR. The sample has roughly 14,000 clones; around 86% are singletons. The chain uses TRBV4-2 and TRBJ2-1, with D unresolved. The clonotype originates from a male patient aged 50 to 59 who received an allogeneic stem cell transplant from an unrelated donor, was CMV-positive, and had chronic GVHD only. Some T cells could come from the graft donor. The sample here was PBMCs, taken after an allogeneic stem cell transplant with a calcineurin inhibitor and methotrexate. The CDR3 region has the DNA TGTGCCAGCAGCCAAGTTCACTACAATGAGCAGTTCTTC. Translation: CASSQVHYNEQFF.